The present T cell receptor (beta chain) was sequenced within a study of shared clonotypes between healthy human individuals. CD45RO-negative, CCR7-selected cells formed the naive CD8 fraction, which excluded terminally differentiated effector memory CD45RA+ cells. The protocol was immunoSEQ multiplex PCR, while the TCRdb copy is restricted to in-frame clones and leaves out a portion. The sample has more than 600,000 clones; around 90% are singletons. The specimen was naive CD8+ T cells sorted from blood. This clonotype was sampled from a man in his thirties or forties in good health.

The CDR3 loop is CASSPESTDSYEQYF. The CDR3 DNA follows: TGTGCCAGCAGCCCGGAATCGACGGATTCCTACGAGCAGTACTTC. The chain carries TRBV4-2 and TRBJ2-7, with unresolved D. In germline, CDR1 is LGHNA, CDR2 YNFKEQ. The CDR3 covers 15 residues. Between the trimmed V and J ends, which lost 4 bases and 1 base, there was a span of 14 bases.